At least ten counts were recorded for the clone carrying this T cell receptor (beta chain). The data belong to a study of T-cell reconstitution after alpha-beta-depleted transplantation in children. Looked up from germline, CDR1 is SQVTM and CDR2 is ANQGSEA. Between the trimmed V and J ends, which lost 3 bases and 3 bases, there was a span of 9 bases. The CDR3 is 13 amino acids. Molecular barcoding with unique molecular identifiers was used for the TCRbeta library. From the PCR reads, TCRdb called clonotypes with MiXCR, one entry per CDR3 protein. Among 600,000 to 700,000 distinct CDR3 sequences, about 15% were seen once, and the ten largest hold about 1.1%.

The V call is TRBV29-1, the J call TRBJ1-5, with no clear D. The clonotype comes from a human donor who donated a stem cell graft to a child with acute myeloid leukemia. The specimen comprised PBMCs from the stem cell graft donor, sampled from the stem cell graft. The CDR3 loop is CSVESGNNQPQHF. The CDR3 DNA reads TGCAGCGTTGAGTCGGGGAACAATCAGCCCCAGCATTTT.